These T cell receptor beta chains were read from a single sample in a study of T cell responses to AZD1222 COVID-19 vaccine. Repertoires were generated with immunoSEQ multiplex PCR, while TCRdb's copy carries only in-frame clones and drops some. The data show fewer than 250,000 clones, almost 95% seen once. The sequences come from peripheral blood, collected on day 0 of AZD1222 vaccination. Source of these receptors: an adult in good health. Each CDR3 is given with its conserved first and last residue. The D gene is left open where the match is weak. A clone size is listed for some rows: how often the clone was seen (once, few, many), or a class if it is expanded.

abundance: -
len: 11
j_gene: TRBJ2-1
v_gene: TRBV12-3/TRBV12-4
d_gene: -
CDR3aa: CASSSYNEQFF
CDR3nt: TGTGCCAGCAGTTCCTACAATGAGCAGTTCTTC

abundance: -
len: 15
j_gene: TRBJ2-4
v_gene: TRBV7-2
d_gene: -
CDR3aa: CASSLSRESKNIQYF
CDR3nt: TGTGCCAGCAGCTTAAGTCGGGAGTCCAAAAACATTCAGTACTTC

abundance: -
len: 15
j_gene: TRBJ1-1
v_gene: TRBV6-1
d_gene: -
CDR3aa: CASSEPGAGNTEAFF
CDR3nt: TGTGCCAGCAGTGAACCTGGGGCGGGGAACACTGAAGCTTTCTTT

abundance: -
len: 17
j_gene: TRBJ1-5
v_gene: TRBV6-2/TRBV6-3
d_gene: -
CDR3aa: CASSSRGQPNSNQPQHF
CDR3nt: TGTGCCAGCAGTTCTCGCGGACAGCCGAATAGCAATCAGCCCCAGCATTTT

abundance: -
len: 15
j_gene: TRBJ1-1
v_gene: TRBV6-5
d_gene: -
CDR3aa: CASSFGRGSNTEAFF
CDR3nt: TGTGCCAGCAGTTTCGGACGGGGGTCGAACACTGAAGCTTTCTTT

abundance: -
len: 10
j_gene: TRBJ2-7
v_gene: TRBV27
d_gene: -
CDR3aa: CASSLWEQYF
CDR3nt: TGTGCCAGCAGTTTGTGGGAGCAGTACTTC

abundance: -
len: 15
j_gene: TRBJ2-2
v_gene: TRBV4-2
d_gene: TRBD2
CDR3aa: CASKSRRGGAGELFF
CDR3nt: TGTGCCAGCAAGTCGAGGCGCGGGGGGGCCGGGGAGCTGTTTTTT

abundance: -
len: 13
j_gene: TRBJ1-1
v_gene: TRBV4-1
d_gene: -
CDR3aa: CASSSHMNTEAFF
CDR3nt: TGCGCCAGCAGCTCACACATGAACACTGAAGCTTTCTTT

abundance: -
len: 14
j_gene: TRBJ2-3
v_gene: TRBV24-1
d_gene: TRBD2
CDR3aa: CATDTGGSTDTQYF
CDR3nt: TGTGCCACTGATACGGGGGGGAGCACAGATACGCAGTATTTT

abundance: -
len: 12
j_gene: TRBJ1-2
v_gene: TRBV2
d_gene: -
CDR3aa: CASRGGTYGYTF
CDR3nt: TGTGCCAGCAGGGGGGGGACCTATGGCTACACCTTC

abundance: once
len: 12
j_gene: TRBJ1-2
v_gene: TRBV4-1
d_gene: -
CDR3aa: CASSHPTYGYTF
CDR3nt: TGCGCCAGCAGCCACCCCACTTATGGCTACACCTTC

abundance: -
len: 14
j_gene: TRBJ1-2
v_gene: TRBV3-1/TRBV3-2
d_gene: TRBD1
CDR3aa: CASADLQGVYGYTF
CDR3nt: TGTGCCAGCGCCGACCTACAGGGGGTCTATGGCTACACCTTC

abundance: -
len: 13
j_gene: TRBJ2-7
v_gene: TRBV6-5
d_gene: -
CDR3aa: CASRPGVAYEQYF
CDR3nt: TGTGCCAGTAGACCGGGGGTGGCATACGAGCAGTACTTC

abundance: -
len: 15
j_gene: TRBJ1-4
v_gene: TRBV6-5
d_gene: TRBD1
CDR3aa: CASSRRGQGNEKLFF
CDR3nt: TGTGCCAGCAGCCGCAGGGGGCAGGGGAATGAAAAACTGTTTTTT

abundance: -
len: 16
j_gene: TRBJ2-7
v_gene: TRBV5-1
d_gene: -
CDR3aa: CASSPQGGGAFYEQYF
CDR3nt: TGCGCCAGCAGCCCCCAAGGGGGAGGGGCGTTTTACGAGCAGTACTTC

abundance: -
len: 13
j_gene: TRBJ1-1
v_gene: TRBV3-1/TRBV3-2
d_gene: -
CDR3aa: CASSPTGNTEAFF
CDR3nt: TGTGCCAGCAGCCCCACGGGGAACACTGAAGCTTTCTTT

abundance: -
len: 13
j_gene: TRBJ1-2
v_gene: TRBV24-1
d_gene: TRBD1
CDR3aa: CATQDRGTYGYTF
CDR3nt: TGTGCCACTCAGGACAGGGGTACCTATGGCTACACCTTC

abundance: -
len: 15
j_gene: TRBJ2-7
v_gene: TRBV14
d_gene: TRBD2
CDR3aa: CASSLRAGPSYEQYF
CDR3nt: TGTGCCAGCAGTCTTAGAGCGGGACCGTCCTACGAGCAGTACTTC

abundance: -
len: 13
j_gene: TRBJ2-5
v_gene: TRBV7-2
d_gene: -
CDR3aa: CASSLVVGETQYF
CDR3nt: TGTGCCAGCAGCTTAGTGGTGGGAGAGACCCAGTACTTC

abundance: -
len: 15
j_gene: TRBJ1-1
v_gene: TRBV2
d_gene: -
CDR3aa: CARIDTHGANTEAFF
CDR3nt: TGTGCCAGAATAGACACCCATGGGGCTAACACTGAAGCTTTCTTT

abundance: -
len: 12
j_gene: TRBJ1-1
v_gene: TRBV12-3/TRBV12-4
d_gene: TRBD1
CDR3aa: CASTGGNTEAFF
CDR3nt: TGTGCCAGCACAGGGGGGAACACTGAAGCTTTCTTT

abundance: -
len: 17
j_gene: TRBJ2-3
v_gene: TRBV6-1
d_gene: TRBD2
CDR3aa: CASSGHLAGVGADTQYF
CDR3nt: TGTGCCAGCAGTGGCCACTTAGCGGGGGTGGGCGCAGATACGCAGTATTTT

abundance: -
len: 17
j_gene: TRBJ2-6
v_gene: TRBV18
d_gene: -
CDR3aa: CASSPLGGVSGANVLTF
CDR3nt: TGTGCCAGCTCACCACTCGGGGGAGTCTCTGGGGCCAACGTCCTGACTTTC

abundance: -
len: 14
j_gene: TRBJ1-4
v_gene: TRBV29-1
d_gene: TRBD1
CDR3aa: CSVSTGGEGEKLFF
CDR3nt: TGCAGCGTATCCACAGGGGGTGAGGGGGAAAAACTGTTTTTT

abundance: -
len: 10
j_gene: TRBJ1-2
v_gene: TRBV2
d_gene: -
CDR3aa: CAVEDYGYTF
CDR3nt: TGTGCCGTCGAGGACTATGGCTACACCTTC

abundance: -
len: 11
j_gene: TRBJ1-2
v_gene: TRBV20-1
d_gene: -
CDR3aa: CSASAPYGYTF
CDR3nt: TGCAGTGCTAGCGCCCCCTATGGCTACACCTTC

abundance: -
len: 16
j_gene: TRBJ1-5
v_gene: TRBV4-2
d_gene: TRBD1
CDR3aa: CASSQAGGYEYQPQHF
CDR3nt: TGTGCCAGCAGCCAAGCAGGGGGCTATGAGTATCAGCCCCAGCATTTT

abundance: -
len: 15
j_gene: TRBJ1-2
v_gene: TRBV27
d_gene: TRBD1
CDR3aa: CASSLRTGFNYGYTF
CDR3nt: TGTGCCAGCAGTCTTCGGACAGGTTTCAACTATGGCTACACCTTC

abundance: -
len: 15
j_gene: TRBJ2-1
v_gene: TRBV7-9
d_gene: TRBD1
CDR3aa: CASSFPGQSYNEQFF
CDR3nt: TGTGCCAGCAGCTTTCCGGGACAGTCCTACAATGAGCAGTTCTTC

abundance: -
len: 15
j_gene: TRBJ1-1
v_gene: TRBV25-1
d_gene: -
CDR3aa: CASSEVTSSSTEAFF
CDR3nt: TGTGCCAGCAGTGAAGTCACATCCAGCAGCACTGAAGCTTTCTTT

abundance: -
len: 15
j_gene: TRBJ2-1
v_gene: TRBV3-1/TRBV3-2
d_gene: TRBD1
CDR3aa: CASGGDRGTLGEQFF
CDR3nt: TGTGCCAGCGGTGGAGACAGGGGGACTTTGGGTGAGCAGTTCTTC

abundance: -
len: 18
j_gene: TRBJ1-6
v_gene: TRBV5-1
d_gene: -
CDR3aa: CASSLSGFRETYNSPLHF
CDR3nt: TGCGCCAGCAGCTTGAGCGGTTTCCGGGAAACCTATAATTCACCCCTCCACTTT

abundance: -
len: 19
j_gene: TRBJ2-3
v_gene: TRBV5-6
d_gene: TRBD2
CDR3aa: CASSSLGLAGRGGTDTQYF
CDR3nt: TGTGCCAGCAGCTCCTTGGGACTAGCGGGGCGGGGCGGCACAGATACGCAGTATTTT

abundance: -
len: 16
j_gene: TRBJ1-3
v_gene: TRBV9
d_gene: TRBD1
CDR3aa: CASSATGGESGNTIYF
CDR3nt: TGTGCCAGCAGCGCCACAGGGGGCGAGTCTGGAAACACCATATATTTT

abundance: once
len: 14
j_gene: TRBJ1-1
v_gene: TRBV5-1
d_gene: TRBD1
CDR3aa: CASSSGGGITEAFF
CDR3nt: TGCGCCAGCAGCTCGGGAGGGGGCATCACTGAAGCTTTCTTT

abundance: -
len: 13
j_gene: TRBJ1-5
v_gene: TRBV12-3/TRBV12-4
d_gene: -
CDR3aa: CASSLLEDQPQHF
CDR3nt: TGTGCCAGCAGTTTATTGGAGGATCAGCCCCAGCATTTT

abundance: -
len: 13
j_gene: TRBJ2-7
v_gene: TRBV7-9
d_gene: TRBD1
CDR3aa: CATHWGQADEQYF
CDR3nt: TGTGCCACACACTGGGGACAGGCCGACGAGCAGTACTTC

abundance: -
len: 12
j_gene: TRBJ2-1
v_gene: TRBV6-4
d_gene: TRBD2
CDR3aa: CASRGLADEQFF
CDR3nt: TGTGCCAGCAGAGGACTAGCGGATGAGCAGTTCTTC

abundance: -
len: 18
j_gene: TRBJ1-5
v_gene: TRBV19
d_gene: -
CDR3aa: CASRMGPQAVKGNQPQHF
CDR3nt: TGTGCCAGTAGGATGGGGCCACAAGCAGTTAAGGGCAATCAGCCCCAGCATTTT

abundance: -
len: 14
j_gene: TRBJ2-7
v_gene: TRBV6-5
d_gene: -
CDR3aa: CASSYGRGNYEQYF
CDR3nt: TGTGCCAGCAGTTACGGGCGGGGCAACTACGAGCAGTACTTC